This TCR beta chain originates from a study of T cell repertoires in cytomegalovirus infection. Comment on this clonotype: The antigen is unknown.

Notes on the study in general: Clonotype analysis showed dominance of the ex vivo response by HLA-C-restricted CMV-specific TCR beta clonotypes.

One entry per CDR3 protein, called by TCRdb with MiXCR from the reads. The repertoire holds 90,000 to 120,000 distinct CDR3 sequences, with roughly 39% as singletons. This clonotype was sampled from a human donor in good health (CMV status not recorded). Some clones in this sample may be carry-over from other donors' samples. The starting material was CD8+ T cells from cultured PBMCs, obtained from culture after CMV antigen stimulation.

CDR3 sequence: CASSPQGPGGEQFF. CDR3 bases: TGTGCCAGCAGTCCACAGGGGCCCGGGGGTGAGCAGTTCTTC. The chain recombines TRBV27 with TRBJ2-1, with D perhaps matching TRBD1 (7 bases). Trimming cost V 5 bases and J 9 bases, with 17 bases left between them. The CDR3 length is 14 residues. Germline CDR1 reads MNHEY; CDR2 reads SMNVEV (reference sequence).